A selection of T cell receptor beta chains follows, all from one sample in a study of cytomegalovirus exposure and HLA in healthy donors. Libraries were prepared by immunoSEQ multiplex PCR; TCRdb keeps only in-frame clonotypes and omits some of them. In the table there are some 120,000 clones, under 90% of which are singletons. The sample taken for sequencing was PBMCs. These receptors all come from a woman aged 30 to 39 in good health and CMV-seronegative. The CDR3 runs from the conserved cysteine through the conserved F or W. Each record gives: clone size, D gene, J gene, CDR3 length, V gene, CDR3 DNA, CDR3 protein. D genes are given only for firm matches. Clone size is given for some rows only: seen once, a few or many times, or a class if the clone is expanded.

NA,NA,TRBJ1-1,13,TRBV5-1,TGCGCCAGCAGCTTGTCCGTGAACACTGAAGCTTTCTTT,CASSLSVNTEAFF
NA,TRBD1,TRBJ2-4,18,TRBV7-9,TGTGCCAGCAGCTTAGGGGACCAGGACAGGCTAGCCAAAAACATTCAGTACTTC,CASSLGDQDRLAKNIQYF
NA,NA,TRBJ2-5,16,TRBV5-1,TGCGCCAGCAGCTCCGGAGGGCTAGGAGGCCAAGAGACCCAGTACTTC,CASSSGGLGGQETQYF
NA,TRBD2,TRBJ2-1,13,TRBV6-1,TGTGCCAGCAAAACTAGCGGGAGCTATGAGCAGTTCTTC,CASKTSGSYEQFF
NA,TRBD2,TRBJ2-3,20,TRBV18,TGTGCCAGCTCACCACGGGGGACTAGCGGGAGTTTCAGCCGCACAGATACGCAGTATTTT,CASSPRGTSGSFSRTDTQYF
NA,TRBD2,TRBJ2-7,14,TRBV12-5,TGTGCTAGGACAGCGGGAGGCTATTTCTACGAGCAGTACTTC,CARTAGGYFYEQYF
NA,NA,TRBJ2-5,14,TRBV11-3,TGTGCCAGCAGCCCATTGGGAGACGATGAGACCCAGTACTTC,CASSPLGDDETQYF
NA,NA,TRBJ1-1,15,TRBV6-1,TGTGCCAGCAGTTTCGACATCCAGGGGAACACTGAAGCTTTCTTT,CASSFDIQGNTEAFF
NA,NA,TRBJ2-2,18,TRBV10-3,TGTGCCATCAGTGAGTCAGGTCAGCCCGGGATTTTCACCGGGGAGCTGTTTTTT,CAISESGQPGIFTGELFF
NA,NA,TRBJ2-7,14,TRBV11-2,TGTGCCAGCAGCTTAGGGTCAGGGCCCTACGAGCAGTACTTC,CASSLGSGPYEQYF
NA,NA,TRBJ2-7,15,TRBV11-3,TGTGCCAGCAGCTTAGCCCCTGGGCAGATCTACGAGCAGTACTTC,CASSLAPGQIYEQYF
NA,TRBD2,TRBJ2-2,16,TRBV10-3,TGTGCCATCAGTGAGGGACTAGCGGGATCCGCCGGGGAGCTGTTTTTT,CAISEGLAGSAGELFF
NA,NA,TRBJ2-7,15,TRBV4-2,TGTGCCAGCAGCCCTCCCACATCCGGCGGGACGGGACAGTACTTC,CASSPPTSGGTGQYF
NA,TRBD2,TRBJ2-5,16,TRBV7-6,TGTGCCAGCAGCCCCGGACTAGCGGGAATCCAAGAGACCCAGTACTTC,CASSPGLAGIQETQYF
NA,TRBD2,TRBJ2-1,15,TRBV4-2,TGTGCCAGCAGCCGAGATACTAGCGGGAACAATGAGCAGTTCTTC,CASSRDTSGNNEQFF
NA,NA,TRBJ2-1,17,TRBV6-1,TGTGCCAGCAGTGAAATAGGTAGTCCTAGGGGGAACAATGAGCAGTTCTTC,CASSEIGSPRGNNEQFF
NA,TRBD1,TRBJ1-2,14,TRBV6-1,TGTGCCAGCAGTGAAGGGACAGGGGCTCGCGGCTACACCTTC,CASSEGTGARGYTF
NA,NA,TRBJ2-7,17,TRBV7-2,TGTGCCAGCAGCCGACTTAACCCATCCACAAGTCCCTACGAGCAGTACTTC,CASSRLNPSTSPYEQYF
NA,NA,TRBJ1-2,14,TRBV4-1,TGCGCCAGCAGCCACCCCGACAGTAACTATGGCTACACCTTC,CASSHPDSNYGYTF
few,TRBD1,TRBJ1-1,13,TRBV28,TGTGCCAGCAGTTTATTTGACAGGGGGCTAGCTTTCTTT,CASSLFDRGLAFF
NA,NA,TRBJ1-2,13,TRBV29-1,TGCAGCGCCATGAGGCAGGGATTAGGCGGCTACACCTTC,CSAMRQGLGGYTF
NA,TRBD2,TRBJ2-3,13,TRBV10-3,TGTGCCTCAACTAGCGAGTACACAGATACGCAGTATTTT,CASTSEYTDTQYF
NA,TRBD1,TRBJ2-2,14,TRBV7-9,TGTGCCAGCAGCCCCCAGGGGGCCACCGGGGAGCTGTTTTTT,CASSPQGATGELFF
NA,TRBD2,TRBJ2-2,16,TRBV7-9,TGTGCCAGCAGCTTAGCGCCTAGCGGGAGAGCCGGGGAGCTGTTTTTT,CASSLAPSGRAGELFF
NA,NA,TRBJ2-7,17,TRBV4-1,TGCGCCAGCAGCCAAGTATTACACAAGGAGGGCTCCTACGAGCAGTACTTC,CASSQVLHKEGSYEQYF
few,NA,TRBJ2-3,13,TRBV27,TGTGCCAGCAGTTTACTGAAGGGGGATACGCAGTATTTT,CASSLLKGDTQYF
NA,TRBD1,TRBJ2-5,14,TRBV2,TGTGCCAGCAGTGGACAGGGAAGGGGAGAGACCCAGTACTTC,CASSGQGRGETQYF